Below, 25 T cell receptor beta chains from the same sample are listed, as sequenced in a study of OX40 agonist ivuxolimab in advanced cancers. Produced via immunoSEQ multiplex PCR; TCRdb's table is partial and in-frame only. The table lists tens of thousands of clones, 84% of them singletons. Sequenced material: CD4+ or CD8+ T cells sorted from blood, taken in a trial of the OX40 agonist ivuxolimab. The receptor set was obtained from an adult with an advanced solid tumor such as melanoma, head and neck, liver or kidney cancer.

The chain joins TRBV27 to TRBJ1-6, with TRBD1 as a possible D gene (5 bases). CDR1 and CDR2 from the germline V gene are MNHEY and SMNVEV (reference sequence). The CDR3 has 15 amino acids. V gave up 4 bases and J gave up 2 bases, with 9 bases separating them. Written as DNA, the CDR3 is TGTGCCAGCAGTTCACCGGGACCCTATAATTCACCCCTCCACTTT. This encodes CASSSPGPYNSPLHF.

The J gene is TRBJ1-2, the V gene TRBV19; tentatively, D is TRBD1 (6 bases). CDR1 LNHDA and CDR2 SQIVND come from the germline V gene (reference sequence). This CDR3 comprises 13 residues. V lost 6 bases and J 4 bases, leaving 12 bases between the germline ends. In DNA form, the CDR3 reads TGTGCCAGTAGGGAACAGGGAGTCTATGGCTACACCTTC. Translated, it gives CASREQGVYGYTF.

The chain has TRBV18 and TRBJ2-5; a possible D gene is TRBD1 (6 bases). Germline CDR1 KGHSH, CDR2 LQKENI. There are 14 residues in the CDR3. V dropped 3 bases and J dropped 5 bases, with 13 bases sitting between them. Here the CDR3 reads CASSPQQGWETQYF. The CDR3 DNA reads as TGTGCCAGCTCACCTCAACAGGGTTGGGAGACCCAGTACTTC.

The chain recombines TRBV9 with TRBJ2-5; 8 nucleotides line up with TRBD1. V shed 3 bases, J shed 5 bases, and the junction held 6 bases outside the gene matches. CDR1 is SGDLS, CDR2 YYNGEE, per germline. This CDR3 spans 14 amino acids. The CDR3 DNA is TGTGCCAGCAGCGCCCGGACAGGGCGGGAGACCCAGTACTTC. It encodes CASSARTGRETQYF.

This chain uses TRBV29-1 with TRBJ2-1, with a tentative D call TRBD2 (5 bases). The CDR3 contains 15 residues. V dropped 4 bases and J dropped 3 bases, with 16 bases sitting between them. The germline CDR1 and CDR2 sequences are SQVTM and ANQGSEA. The CDR3 sequence: CSVGGSAFVYNEQFF. The DNA for the CDR3 is TGCAGCGTTGGAGGGTCAGCCTTTGTCTACAATGAGCAGTTCTTC.

The chain's CDR3 is CASSSGDTEAFF. Here the CDR3 DNA reads TGCGCCAGCAGCTCCGGGGACACTGAAGCTTTCTTT. The gene calls are TRBV5-1 and TRBJ1-1, with unresolved D. The CDR3 totals 12 residues. Germline V lookup: CDR1 SGHRS, CDR2 YFSETQ. V was trimmed by 3 bases and J by 3 bases, leaving 6 bases between them.

The rearrangement links TRBV9 to TRBJ2-2; 9 bases map to TRBD2. Germline CDR1 is SGDLS and CDR2 is YYNGEE. Unmatched junction bases numbered 5, after V lost 1 base and J lost 4 bases. CDR3 length equals 16 residues. The CDR3: CASSVYSSGITGELFF. The CDR3 DNA follows: TGTGCCAGCAGCGTATATTCTAGCGGGATCACCGGGGAGCTGTTTTTT.

This chain connects TRBV7-3 to TRBJ2-2, with 8 positions matching TRBD2. The germline CDR1 and CDR2 sequences are SGHTA and FQGTGA. Trimming at V came to 3 bases and at J to 6 bases, leaving 3 bases not matched to a gene. The CDR3 runs 14 residues. The CDR3 DNA is TGTGCCAGCAGCTTCGGACTAGCCCCCGGGGAGCTGTTTTTT. Its protein is CASSFGLAPGELFF.

The chain carries TRBV30 and TRBJ2-2, with D uncertain. Germline CDR1 is GTSNPN and CDR2 is SVGIG (reference sequence). The CDR3 runs 13 residues. V gave up 2 bases and J gave up 4 bases, with 8 bases separating them. For the CDR3, the DNA is TGTGCCTGGAGTTCCTACTTCACCGGGGAGCTGTTTTTT. It yields the protein CAWSSYFTGELFF. Combining the CDR3 with reference TRBV30 and TRBJ2-2 gives the whole variable domain SQTIHQWPATLVQPVGSPLSLECTVEGTSNPNLYWYRQAAGRGLQLLFYSVGIGQISSEVPQNLSASRPQDRQFILSSKKLLLSDSGFYLCAWSSYFTGELFFGEGSRLTVL.

With regard to this clone: A junction end diverges from the germline sequence, so it may reflect a read error. The chain employs TRBV6-1 and TRBJ2-7, with D perhaps matching TRBD1 (5 bases). CDR1 is MNHNS and CDR2 is SASEGT in the germline V gene. The CDR3 runs to 11 residues. The CDR3 DNA is TGTGCCAGCAGTGAAGAGTACAGGACCATCTTC. It yields the protein CASSEEYRTIF.

A single count supports this clone. The rearrangement joins TRBV9 to TRBJ1-5, with a weak D call TRBD1 (6 bases). V was cut by 0 bases and J by 6 bases, with 10 bases left in between. Germline lookup yields CDR1 SGDLS and CDR2 YYNGEE. CDR3 length equals 14 residues. CDR3 sequence (DNA): TGTGCCAGCAGCGTAGAAGAAGGGGGTCAGCCCCAGCATTTT. Translating it yields CASSVEEGGQPQHF.

In its sample, this clone was seen a few times. The chain uses TRBV18 and TRBJ2-7; TRBD2 is a possible D gene (5 bases). V was cut by 0 bases and J by 2 bases, with 8 bases left in between. The CDR3 spans 14 residues. Per the germline V gene, CDR1 is KGHSH and CDR2 is LQKENI. This CDR3 is CASSPPYGAYEQYF. CDR3 nucleotides: TGTGCCAGCTCACCACCATACGGGGCCTACGAGCAGTACTTC.

The chain recombines TRBV9 with TRBJ1-2; no clear D. The CDR3 extends over 12 amino acids. CDR1 and CDR2 from the germline V gene are SGDLS and YYNGEE. V was clipped by 0 bases and J by 7 bases, with 7 bases between them. The CDR3 reads CASSVDGFGYTF. CDR3 DNA sequence: TGTGCCAGCAGCGTAGACGGTTTTGGCTACACCTTC. The variable domain in full, completed from reference TRBV9 and TRBJ1-2, reads DSGVTQTPKHLITATGQRVTLRCSPRSGDLSVYWYQQSLDQGLQFLIQYYNGEERAKGNILERFSAQQFPDLHSELNLSSLELGDSALYFCASSVDGFGYTFGSGTRLTVV.

This clone was seen a single time. The CDR3 coding sequence is TGTGCCAGCAGCTTACTTGCGCCGACAACTAATGAAAAACTGTTTTTT. It yields the protein CASSLLAPTTNEKLFF. This sequence joins TRBV5-6 and TRBJ1-4; no definite D call. Trimming cost V 2 bases and J 0 bases, with 11 bases left between them. The CDR3 sequence is 16 residues long. Germline lookup yields CDR1 SGHDT and CDR2 YYEEEE.

The chain joins TRBV30 to TRBJ1-1, with a tentative D call TRBD1 (5 bases). Trimming pared 4 bases from V and 0 bases from J, leaving 12 bases between. CDR1 is GTSNPN, CDR2 SVGIG, per germline (reference sequence). There are 14 residues in the CDR3. The chain's CDR3 is CAWNIPGMNTEAFF. CDR3 DNA: TGTGCCTGGAATATACCAGGGATGAACACTGAAGCTTTCTTT. The whole variable domain, remainder taken from reference TRBV30 and TRBJ1-1, is SQTIHQWPATLVQPVGSPLSLECTVEGTSNPNLYWYRQAAGRGLQLLFYSVGIGQISSEVPQNLSASRPQDRQFILSSKKLLLSDSGFYLCAWNIPGMNTEAFFGQGTRLTVV.

This clone appeared a few times. The J gene is TRBJ2-1, the V gene TRBV7-3; D call uncertain. V dropped 2 bases and J dropped 6 bases, with 8 bases sitting between them. This CDR3 has 13 residues. In germline, CDR1 is SGHTA, CDR2 FQGTGA. The CDR3 nucleotides are TGTGCCAGCAGCTTAGGGAAGGGCAATGAGCAGTTCTTC. Its protein is CASSLGKGNEQFF.

The chain joins TRBV7-3 to TRBJ2-5, with 8 bases lining up with TRBD2. The CDR3 runs 16 residues. Germline trimming cut 0 bases from V and 2 bases from J; bases unmatched to any gene: 5. Germline values: CDR1 SGHTA, CDR2 FQGTGA. The CDR3 DNA sequence: TGTGCCAGCAGCTTAACTAATGCGGGGGGACAAGAGACCCAGTACTTC. This codes for CASSLTNAGGQETQYF. The complete variable domain, with remaining parts taken from reference TRBV7-3 and TRBJ2-5, reads GAGVSQTPSNKVTEKGKYVELRCDPISGHTALYWYRQSLGQGPEFLIYFQGTGAADDSGLPNDRFFAVRPEGSVSTLKIQRTERGDSAVYLCASSLTNAGGQETQYFGPGTRLLVL.

The CDR3 loop reads CASSRTGDEQYF. The CDR3 nucleotides read TGTGCCAGCAGTCGGACAGGGGACGAGCAGTACTTC. The chain employs TRBV6-5 and TRBJ2-7; TRBD1 matches at 9 bases. The V segment lost 5 bases and the J segment 5 bases; nucleotides outside the gene matches: 1. The germline V gene encodes CDR1 MNHEY and CDR2 SVGAGI. This CDR3 spans 12 amino acids.

In its sample, this clone was seen many times. The chain carries TRBV7-2 and TRBJ2-7, with D uncertain. Trimming stripped 2 bases from V and 1 base from J, with 3 bases between. CDR1 is SGHTA, CDR2 FQGNSA, per germline. The CDR3 is 12 amino acids. CDR3 DNA: TGTGCCAGCAGCTTAAGGTCCTACGAGCAGTACTTC. Amino acid sequence: CASSLRSYEQYF.

The rearrangement links TRBV23-1 to TRBJ2-7; D is tentatively TRBD1 or TRBD2 (5 bases each). TRBV23-1 qualifies as an ORF whose function is uncertain. Trimming cost V 4 bases and J 0 bases, with 31 bases left between them. This CDR3 spans 21 amino acids. The CDR3 reads CASSPTDDDFPTGRNSYEQYF. The CDR3 DNA reads TGCGCCAGCAGTCCTACCGATGATGATTTTCCCACGGGACGGAACTCCTACGAGCAGTACTTC.

The genes are TRBV15 and TRBJ1-2; D possibly corresponds to TRBD1 (5 bases). There are 16 residues in the CDR3. Germline CDR1 LNHNV, CDR2 YYDKDF (reference sequence). With 3 bases removed from V and 0 bases from J, the gap between germline ends came to 14 bases. CDR3 nucleotides: TGTGCCACCAGCAGCTACAGGTCCGGAGCTAACTATGGCTACACCTTC. Amino acid sequence: CATSSYRSGANYGYTF.

J is TRBJ2-5 and V is TRBV2, with a tentative D call TRBD2 (6 bases). TRBJ2-7 matches the DNA end more closely, so the J call is doubtful. The CDR3 is made up of 14 amino acids. Germline assignment: CDR1 SNHLY and CDR2 FYNNEI. The CDR3: CASRRSSATYEQYF. DNA for the CDR3: TGTGCCAGCAGGCGGTCTAGCGCCACCTACGAGCAGTACTTC.

The chain recombines TRBV6-6 with TRBJ1-1; D not certain. CDR3 length equals 16 residues. The ends were cut back, 5 bases at V and 3 bases at J, with 19 bases in the middle. Per the germline V gene, CDR1 is MNHNY and CDR2 is SVGAGI (reference sequence). This CDR3 is CASSPGLKARDTEAFF. The CDR3 DNA reads TGTGCCAGCAGTCCGGGCCTAAAGGCGAGAGACACTGAAGCTTTCTTT.

The chain couples TRBV5-1 to TRBJ1-2, with TRBD1 identical over 10 bases. The ends lost 4 bases at V and 8 bases at J; junction bases unmatched: 14. Germline lookup yields CDR1 SGHRS and CDR2 YFSETQ. This CDR3 contains 16 residues. CDR3 amino acids: CASSLREGQGTIGYTF. CDR3 nucleotides: TGCGCCAGCAGCCTCAGGGAGGGACAGGGGACAATCGGCTACACCTTC. Complete variable domain (other parts from reference TRBV5-1 and TRBJ1-2): KAGVTQTPRYLIKTRGQQVTLSCSPISGHRSVSWYQQTPGQGLQFLFEYFSETQRNKGNFPGRFSGRQFSNSRSEMNVSTLELGDSALYLCASSLREGQGTIGYTFGSGTRLTVV.

The chain is built from TRBV7-6 and TRBJ1-2; TRBD1 is a possible D gene (6 bases). CDR1 SGHVS and CDR2 FNYEAQ come from the germline V gene. V was shortened by 1 base and J by 2 bases, with 11 bases between the two germline ends. The CDR3 is 15 amino acids. Here the CDR3 DNA reads TGTGCCAGCAGCTTAGAGGCCACAGGGAACTATGGCTACACCTTC. It is translated as CASSLEATGNYGYTF. The full variable domain, its missing parts supplied by reference TRBV7-6 and TRBJ1-2, is GAGVSQSPRYKVTKRGQDVALRCDPISGHVSLYWYRQALGQGPEFLTYFNYEAQQDKSGLPNDRFSAERPEGSISTLTIQRTEQRDSAMYRCASSLEATGNYGYTFGSGTRLTVV.